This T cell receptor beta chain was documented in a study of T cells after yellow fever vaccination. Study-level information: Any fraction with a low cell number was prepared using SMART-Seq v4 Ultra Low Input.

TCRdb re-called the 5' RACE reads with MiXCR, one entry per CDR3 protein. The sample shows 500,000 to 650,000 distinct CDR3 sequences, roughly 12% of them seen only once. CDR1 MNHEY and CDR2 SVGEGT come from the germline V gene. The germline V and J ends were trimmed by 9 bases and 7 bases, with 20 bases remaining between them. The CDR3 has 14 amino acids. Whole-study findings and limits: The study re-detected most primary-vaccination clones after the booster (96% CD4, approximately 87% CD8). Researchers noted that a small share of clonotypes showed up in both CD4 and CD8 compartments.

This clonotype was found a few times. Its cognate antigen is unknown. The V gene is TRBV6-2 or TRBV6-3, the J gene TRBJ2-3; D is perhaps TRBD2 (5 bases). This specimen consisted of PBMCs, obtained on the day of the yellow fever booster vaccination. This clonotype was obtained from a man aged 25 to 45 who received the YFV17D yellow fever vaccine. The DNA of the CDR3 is TGTGCCAGTGGGAGATTTAGGGCGGCTCATACGCAGTATTTT. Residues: CASGRFRAAHTQYF.